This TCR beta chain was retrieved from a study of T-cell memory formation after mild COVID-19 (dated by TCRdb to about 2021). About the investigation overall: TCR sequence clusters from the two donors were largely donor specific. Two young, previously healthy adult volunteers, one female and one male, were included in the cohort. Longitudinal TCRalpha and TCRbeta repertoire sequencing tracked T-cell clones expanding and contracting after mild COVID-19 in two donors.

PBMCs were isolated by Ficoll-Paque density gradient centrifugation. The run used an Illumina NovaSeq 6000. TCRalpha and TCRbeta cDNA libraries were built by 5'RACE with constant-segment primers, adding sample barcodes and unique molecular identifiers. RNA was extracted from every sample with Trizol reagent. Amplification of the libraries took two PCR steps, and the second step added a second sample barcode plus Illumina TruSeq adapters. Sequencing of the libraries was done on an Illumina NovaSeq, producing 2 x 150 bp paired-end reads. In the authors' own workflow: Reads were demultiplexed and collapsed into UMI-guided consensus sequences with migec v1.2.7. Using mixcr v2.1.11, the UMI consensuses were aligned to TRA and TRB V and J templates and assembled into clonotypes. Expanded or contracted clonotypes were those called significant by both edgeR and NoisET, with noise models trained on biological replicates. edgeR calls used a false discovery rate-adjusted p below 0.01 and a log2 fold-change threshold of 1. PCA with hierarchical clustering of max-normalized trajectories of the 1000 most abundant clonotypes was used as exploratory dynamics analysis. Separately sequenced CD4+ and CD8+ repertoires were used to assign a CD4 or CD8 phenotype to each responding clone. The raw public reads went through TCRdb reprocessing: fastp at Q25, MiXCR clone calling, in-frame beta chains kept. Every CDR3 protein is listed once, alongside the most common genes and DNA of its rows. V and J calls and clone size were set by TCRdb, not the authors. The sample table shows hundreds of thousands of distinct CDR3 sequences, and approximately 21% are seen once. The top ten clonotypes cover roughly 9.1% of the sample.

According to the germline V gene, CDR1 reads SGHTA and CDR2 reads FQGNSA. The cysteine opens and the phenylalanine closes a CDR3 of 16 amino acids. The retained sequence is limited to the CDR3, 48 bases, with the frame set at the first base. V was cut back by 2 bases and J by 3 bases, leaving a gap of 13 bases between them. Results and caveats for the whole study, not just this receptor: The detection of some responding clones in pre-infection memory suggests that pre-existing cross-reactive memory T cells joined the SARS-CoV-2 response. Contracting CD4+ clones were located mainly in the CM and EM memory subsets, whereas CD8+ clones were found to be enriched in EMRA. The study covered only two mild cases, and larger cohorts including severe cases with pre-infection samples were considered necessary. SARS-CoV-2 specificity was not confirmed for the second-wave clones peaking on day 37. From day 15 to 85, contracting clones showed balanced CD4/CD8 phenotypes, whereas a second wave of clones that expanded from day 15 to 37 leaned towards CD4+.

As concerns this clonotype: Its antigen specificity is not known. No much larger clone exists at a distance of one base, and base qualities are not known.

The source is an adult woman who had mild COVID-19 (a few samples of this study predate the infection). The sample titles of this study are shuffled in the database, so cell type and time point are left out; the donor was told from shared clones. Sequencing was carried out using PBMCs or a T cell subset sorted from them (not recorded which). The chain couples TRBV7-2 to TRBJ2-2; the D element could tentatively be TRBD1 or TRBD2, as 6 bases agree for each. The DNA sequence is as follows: TGTGCCAGCAGCTTATCGGGGGCTCTGGACACCGGGGAGCTGTTTTTT. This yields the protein CASSLSGALDTGELFF.